The rows below give T cell receptor beta chains drawn from one sample of a study of T cell responses to AZD1222 COVID-19 vaccine. Clones were read by immunoSEQ multiplex PCR, and TCRdb kept only the in-frame ones, dropping some. Among approximately 120,000 clones, around 87% were seen once, and the ten largest hold around 4.6%. The specimen comprised peripheral blood, sampled 28 days after the second AZD1222 dose. The source is an adult who received the AZD1222 COVID-19 vaccine. The CDR3 runs from the conserved cysteine through the conserved F or W. The order of the fields is J gene, V gene, clone size, D gene, CDR3 DNA, CDR3 protein. A D gene is named only where the DNA matches it firmly. Clone sizes are given selectively: once, few, many, or a class where the clone is expanded.

TRBJ1-4,TRBV28,-,-,TGTGCCAGCAGTTTTTTCGGGACACCTCTGGGAAAACTGTTTTTT,CASSFFGTPLGKLFF
TRBJ2-1,TRBV7-6,-,-,TGTGCCAGCAGCACTCCTTCCATAAGCTCCTACAATGAGCAGTTCTTC,CASSTPSISSYNEQFF
TRBJ1-3,TRBV6-5,-,TRBD1,TGTGCCAGCAGCCGCAGGGACAGAGGAAACACCATATATTTT,CASSRRDRGNTIYF
TRBJ1-2,TRBV25-1,-,-,TGTGCCAGCAGTGAATATGGGAACTGGAACTATGGCTACACCTTC,CASSEYGNWNYGYTF
TRBJ2-7,TRBV13,-,TRBD2,TGTGCCAGCAGCTTTCATCGGGAGGGTTCCTACGAGCAGTACTTC,CASSFHREGSYEQYF
TRBJ1-1,TRBV29-1,-,-,TGCAGCGTCGCTGTCATACAGGGTAGGAGGATTGAAGCTTTCTTT,CSVAVIQGRRIEAFF
TRBJ2-7,TRBV5-1,-,TRBD1,TGCGCCAGCAGCCCTGGGACAGGGCAGGAGTACGAGCAGTACTTC,CASSPGTGQEYEQYF
TRBJ2-2,TRBV21-1,-,-,TGTGCCAGCAGCTCACGGGACATACACACCGGGGAGCTGTTTTTT,CASSSRDIHTGELFF
TRBJ2-7,TRBV9,-,-,TGTGCCAGCAGCGTTAGTGGTAGCGTGGTCTCCTACGAGCAGTACTTC,CASSVSGSVVSYEQYF
TRBJ2-3,TRBV6-4,-,-,TGTGCCAGCAGTGACTCTGGAGATACGCAGTATTTT,CASSDSGDTQYF
TRBJ2-7,TRBV19,few,-,TGTGCCAGTAGCCTCACAGGATCCTACGAGCAGTACTTC,CASSLTGSYEQYF
TRBJ2-3,TRBV7-2,-,TRBD2,TGTGCCAGCAGCGCCTACCAGCGGGAGGCCAGCACAGATACGCAGTATTTT,CASSAYQREASTDTQYF
TRBJ1-6,TRBV7-9,-,-,TGTGCCAGCAGCTCCGACCACAGTTCACCCCTCCACTTT,CASSSDHSSPLHF
TRBJ1-2,TRBV5-1,-,-,TGCGCCAGCAGATCCGGGACAACTAACTATGGCTACACCTTC,CASRSGTTNYGYTF
TRBJ1-2,TRBV6-5,-,-,TGTGCCAGCAGTTCGGGGGCTCAGTATGGCTACACCTTC,CASSSGAQYGYTF
TRBJ1-1,TRBV2,-,TRBD1,TGTGCCAGCCCGGTGACAGGGAGGTCAGAAGCTTTCTTT,CASPVTGRSEAFF
TRBJ2-7,TRBV25-1,-,TRBD1,TGTGCCAGCAGTGATGGGACAGGGGAATACGAGCAGTACTTC,CASSDGTGEYEQYF
TRBJ1-1,TRBV28,-,-,TGTGCCAGCAGGTCAGTTAGGAACACTGAAGCTTTCTTT,CASRSVRNTEAFF
TRBJ1-3,TRBV19,-,-,TGTGCCAGTAGTATGGGCAGCTCTGGAAACACCATATATTTT,CASSMGSSGNTIYF
TRBJ2-3,TRBV5-1,-,TRBD2,TGCGCCAGCAGCATAGCGGGGGCCACAGATACGCAGTATTTT,CASSIAGATDTQYF
TRBJ2-3,TRBV10-3,-,TRBD2,TGTGCCATCAATAGCGGGGGAGTTACAGATACGCAGTATTTT,CAINSGGVTDTQYF
TRBJ1-5,TRBV19,-,TRBD1,TGTGCCAGTAGCCGGACAGGAGGTGAGAATCAGCCCCAGCATTTT,CASSRTGGENQPQHF
TRBJ1-1,TRBV9,-,-,TGTGCCAGCAGCGTAGGGGATTTTGGTAACACTGAAGCTTTCTTT,CASSVGDFGNTEAFF
TRBJ1-1,TRBV2,once,-,TGTGCCAGCAGTGGGGGGACACGTGACAGGAGTGAGACTGAAGCTTTCTTT,CASSGGTRDRSETEAFF
TRBJ2-7,TRBV4-3,-,-,TGCGCCAGCAGCCAAGATATGGAAGGGAGCGAGCAGTACTTC,CASSQDMEGSEQYF
TRBJ2-7,TRBV7-8,-,TRBD1,TGTGCCAGCAGCAGGGACAGGGGGATTTACTACGAGCAGTACTTC,CASSRDRGIYYEQYF
TRBJ2-7,TRBV27,-,TRBD1,TGTGCCAGCAGCTTGAGGGGGCTTTCCTACGAGCAGTACTTC,CASSLRGLSYEQYF
TRBJ1-5,TRBV28,-,-,TGTGCCAGCAGTTTGACCAGGGGTAACAATCAGCCCCAGCATTTT,CASSLTRGNNQPQHF
TRBJ2-5,TRBV20-1,-,TRBD1,TGCAGTGCTAGTCGGAAACAGGGGGGAGGAGAGACCCAGTACTTC,CSASRKQGGGETQYF
TRBJ1-6,TRBV30,-,TRBD1,TGTGCCTGGGGACAGGGGCATTCACCCCTCCACTTT,CAWGQGHSPLHF
TRBJ1-6,TRBV7-3,-,-,TGTGCCAGCAGCTTAAGGGAGGGGTCACCCCTCCACTTT,CASSLREGSPLHF
TRBJ2-1,TRBV6-5,-,TRBD1,TGTGCCAGCAGTTTTCGGGACAGCTCCTACAATGAGCAGTTCTTC,CASSFRDSSYNEQFF
TRBJ2-1,TRBV6-2/TRBV6-3,-,-,TGTGCCAGCAGCGGGACCATAGTCCCCTATGAGCAGTTCTTC,CASSGTIVPYEQFF
TRBJ2-1,TRBV24-1,-,TRBD2,TGTGCCACCAGTGATTTGCCCTCTAGCGGAGGGTACAATGAGCAGTTCTTC,CATSDLPSSGGYNEQFF
TRBJ2-2,TRBV4-3,-,TRBD1,TGCGCCAGCAGCCCTCGGGACAGGGGGCCCGCGAACACCGGGGAGCTGTTTTTT,CASSPRDRGPANTGELFF
TRBJ2-3,TRBV30,-,-,TGTGCCTGGAGGCCCATTTCTAGAGATACGCAGTATTTT,CAWRPISRDTQYF
TRBJ2-1,TRBV3-1/TRBV3-2,-,TRBD1,TGTGCCAGCAGCCACTCAGGGGACAGTGAGCAGTTCTTC,CASSHSGDSEQFF
TRBJ1-5,TRBV27,-,TRBD1,TGTGCCAGCAGACCTGGACAGGGAGAACAGCCCCAGCATTTT,CASRPGQGEQPQHF
TRBJ1-2,TRBV27,once,-,TGTGCCAGCCGAGGCGGTGGCGATGGCTACACCTTC,CASRGGGDGYTF
TRBJ2-7,TRBV7-2,-,-,TGTGCCAGCAGAAGCGACGGGTCCCCCTACGAGCAGTACTTC,CASRSDGSPYEQYF
TRBJ1-1,TRBV15,-,TRBD1,TGTGCCACCAGCTTAGCGGGACAGTTAAACACTGAAGCTTTCTTT,CATSLAGQLNTEAFF
TRBJ1-4,TRBV6-2/TRBV6-3,-,-,TGTGCCAGCAGTACAAGACAGTCCAAGGAAAAACTGTTTTTT,CASSTRQSKEKLFF
TRBJ1-2,TRBV20-1,-,-,TGCAGTGCCGTCCGGGGTTATGGCTACACCTTC,CSAVRGYGYTF